Below are 27 T cell receptor beta chains sequenced from a single sample in a study of blood T cell repertoires in COVID-19. Repertoires were generated with immunoSEQ multiplex PCR, while TCRdb's copy carries only in-frame clones and drops some. The table records approximately 68,000 clones, 70% to 85% of them present only once. Sequencing was carried out using peripheral blood. The receptors here all came from a man older than 75 with active COVID-19.

A word on this clone: One end of the junction varies from germline; a read error may be responsible. The rearrangement joins TRBV19 to TRBJ2-7; D uncertain. CDR3 length: 14 residues. Looked up from germline, CDR1 is LNHDA and CDR2 is SQIVND (reference sequence). The DNA for the CDR3 is TGTGCCAGTAGCCTTCAACTAAACCCCTACAAGCAGTACTTC. The encoded protein is CASSLQLNPYKQYF.

The J gene is TRBJ1-2, the V gene TRBV18; 9 bases are a match to TRBD1. There are 14 residues in the CDR3. The V and J ends lost 4 bases and 8 bases, in that order; junction bases with no gene match: 8. CDR1 and CDR2 (germline): KGHSH, LQKENI. The CDR3 DNA reads TGTGCCAGCTCACGAAACCGGGACAGGGAGGGCTACACCTTC. Amino acid sequence: CASSRNRDREGYTF.

The rearrangement joins TRBV5-6 to TRBJ2-7; D is possibly TRBD1 (6 bases). Germline CDR1 reads SGHDT; CDR2 reads YYEEEE. CDR3 length: 14 residues. Trimming shortened V by 1 base and J by 1 base, and 9 bases separated the two germline ends. The CDR3 is CASSLRQGSYEQYF. CDR3 coding DNA: TGTGCCAGCAGCTTGCGGCAGGGGTCCTACGAGCAGTACTTC.

The V and J genes are TRBV5-1 and TRBJ2-1, with D perhaps TRBD2 (6 bases). Germline values: CDR1 SGHRS, CDR2 YFSETQ. The CDR3 extends over 13 amino acids. Trimming left V 5 bases short and J 2 bases short, with 8 bases between. CDR3 in amino acids: CASSSGTYNEQFF. The CDR3 bases are TGCGCCAGCAGTAGCGGAACCTACAATGAGCAGTTCTTC.

CDR3 DNA sequence: TGTGCCAGCCAACAACGACAGGGTCGGACCACTGAAGCTTTCTTT. Its protein product is CASQQRQGRTTEAFF. The chain carries TRBV18 and TRBJ1-1; TRBD1 aligns across 7 bases. J lost 4 bases, V lost 8 bases, and 13 bases had no gene match. The CDR3 contains 15 residues. CDR1 KGHSH and CDR2 LQKENI come from the germline V gene. Supplemented by reference TRBV18 and TRBJ1-1, the full variable domain reads NAGVMQNPRHLVRRRGQEARLRCSPMKGHSHVYWYRQLPEEGLKFMVYLQKENIIDESGMPKERFSAEFPKEGPSILRIQQVVRGDSAAYFCASQQRQGRTTEAFFGQGTRLTVV.

The rearrangement links TRBV12-5 to TRBJ1-2, with TRBD1 matching over 7 bases. CDR1 is LGHNT, CDR2 FRNRAP, per germline. The CDR3 extends over 13 amino acids. J gave up 5 bases and V 1 base, and 1 base lay outside the gene matches. The CDR3: CASGLATGYGYTF. The CDR3 region has the DNA TGTGCTAGTGGTTTGGCGACAGGGTATGGCTACACCTTC.

The V gene is TRBV21-1, the J gene TRBJ1-5. TRBV21-1 is labeled a pseudogene. The CDR3 covers 15 residues. The chain's CDR3 is CASYFGGGQNQPQHF. The CDR3 DNA reads TGTGCCAGTTATTTCGGGGGGGGGCAAAATCAGCCCCAGCATTTT.

The genes are TRBV28 and TRBJ2-5; D is possibly TRBD1 (5 bases). V was shortened by 10 bases and J by 7 bases, with 19 bases between the two germline ends. The V gene's germline CDR1 is MDHEN and CDR2 SYDVKM. CDR3 size: 13 residues. The CDR3 bases are TGTGCCACCCTACCAGGGCGTCAGGGGACCCAGTACTTC. Residues: CATLPGRQGTQYF.

The rearrangement links TRBV10-1 to TRBJ1-1; the match to TRBD1 covers 8 bases. Unmatched junction bases numbered 12, after V lost 2 bases and J lost 1 base. The length of the CDR3 is 18 residues. Germline CDR1 reads WNHNN; CDR2 reads SYGVQD (reference sequence). The CDR3 here is CASSEKRQGSGKNTEAFF. CDR3 DNA sequence: TGCGCCAGCAGTGAGAAACGACAGGGGAGCGGTAAGAACACTGAAGCTTTCTTT.

This chain joins TRBV5-8 and TRBJ1-2; 10 bases are a match to TRBD1. Germline CDR1 and CDR2: SGHTS and YDEGEE. The ends lost 5 bases at V and 7 bases at J; junction bases unmatched: 8. The CDR3 length is 14 residues. The CDR3 region is CASRLTGGEAGYTF. For the CDR3, the DNA is TGTGCCAGCAGGTTGACAGGGGGCGAAGCTGGCTACACCTTC. The full variable domain, completed using reference TRBV5-8 and TRBJ1-2, is EAGVTQSPTHLIKTRGQQATLRCSPISGHTSVYWYQQALGLGLQFLLWYDEGEERNRGNFPPRFSGRQFPNYSSELNVNALELEDSALYLCASRLTGGEAGYTFGSGTRLTVV.

This clone was seen once. V gene TRBV4-1 combines with J gene TRBJ2-2; 10 bases are a match to TRBD1. V dropped 3 bases and J dropped 0; count of bases not matched to a gene: 4. The germline V gene has CDR1 MGHRA and CDR2 YSYEKL. The CDR3 sequence is 17 residues long. The CDR3 here is CASSHRQGASNTGELFF. The CDR3 nucleotides read TGCGCCAGCAGCCATAGACAGGGGGCGTCGAACACCGGGGAGCTGTTTTTT.

The rearrangement links TRBV3-1 (or the pseudogene TRBV3-2) to TRBJ1-5; 8 nucleotides align to TRBD1. Unmatched junction bases numbered 6, after V lost 3 bases and J lost 2 bases. The germline V gene encodes CDR1 LGHDT and CDR2 YNNKEL (reference sequence). This CDR3 is 16 amino acids long. CDR3 in amino acids: CASSQGQATGNQPQHF. In DNA form, the CDR3 reads TGTGCCAGCAGCCAGGGACAGGCGACGGGCAATCAGCCCCAGCATTTT.

This sequence joins TRBV5-1 and TRBJ2-7; 7 nucleotides line up with TRBD2. V shed 4 bases, J shed 9 bases, and the junction held 25 bases outside the gene matches. Germline assignment: CDR1 SGHRS and CDR2 YFSETQ. The CDR3 sequence is 18 residues long. DNA of the CDR3: TGCGCCAGCAGCGAAGGCTCGGGGGGTTCAAGAATGGTTCATGGGCAGTACTTC. Its protein product is CASSEGSGGSRMVHGQYF. The full variable domain, completed using reference TRBV5-1 and TRBJ2-7, is KAGVTQTPRYLIKTRGQQVTLSCSPISGHRSVSWYQQTPGQGLQFLFEYFSETQRNKGNFPGRFSGRQFSNSRSEMNVSTLELGDSALYLCASSEGSGGSRMVHGQYFGPGTRLTVT.

The CDR3 DNA follows: TGTGCCAGCCAGGGTAGCTCCTACGAGCAGTACTTC. It yields the protein CASQGSSYEQYF. V gene TRBV28 combines with J gene TRBJ2-7, with a tentative D call TRBD1 (5 bases). The CDR3 has 12 amino acids. CDR1 and CDR2 (germline): MDHEN, SYDVKM. Deletions cut 8 bases from V and 0 bases from J, with 8 bases between. The variable domain in full, completed from reference TRBV28 and TRBJ2-7, reads DVKVTQSSRYLVKRTGEKVFLECVQDMDHENMFWYRQDPGLGLRLIYFSYDVKMKEKGDIPEGYSVSREKKERFSLILESASTNQTSMYLCASQGSSYEQYFGPGTRLTVT.

This clone was recorded only once. J is TRBJ2-2 and V is TRBV5-1; D remains unclear. The CDR3 covers 17 residues. Looked up from germline, CDR1 is SGHRS and CDR2 is YFSETQ. The germline V and J ends were trimmed by 1 base and 3 bases, with 16 bases remaining between them. The CDR3 loop is CASSLSLASSHTGELFF. Written as DNA, the CDR3 is TGCGCCAGCAGCTTGTCCTTGGCCTCCTCCCACACCGGGGAGCTGTTTTTT.

The chain is built from TRBV5-6 and TRBJ2-3; TRBD1 matches 9 bases. In germline, CDR1 is SGHDT, CDR2 YYEEEE. V shed 2 bases, J shed 4 bases, and the junction held 8 bases outside the gene matches. This CDR3 has 16 amino acids. CDR3 residues: CASSLTGTGGPDTQYF. The CDR3 DNA is TGTGCCAGCAGCTTAACCGGTACAGGGGGCCCAGATACGCAGTATTTT.

The V and J genes are TRBV19 and TRBJ1-4, with TRBD1 identical over 10 bases. The ends lost 4 bases at V and 7 bases at J; junction bases unmatched: 15. CDR1 LNHDA and CDR2 SQIVND come from the germline V gene (reference sequence). This CDR3 region has 18 residues. CDR3 in DNA: TGTGCCAGTAGTAGTCGACAGGGGGCTTCCTTCGTACGTGAAAAACTGTTTTTT. It translates to CASSSRQGASFVREKLFF.

There are a few counts of this clone. The V call is TRBV7-2, the J call TRBJ2-6; a weak D match, TRBD1 (5 bases). The CDR3 consists of 13 residues. Deletions cut 3 bases from V and 11 bases from J, with 11 bases between. Germline-derived CDR1 and CDR2 are SGHTA and FQGNSA. The CDR3 protein is CASSFTGPDVLTF. The CDR3 DNA reads as TGTGCCAGCAGCTTCACAGGACCCGACGTCCTGACTTTC. The entire variable domain, with the rest obtained from reference TRBV7-2 and TRBJ2-6, is as follows: GAGVSQSPSNKVTEKGKDVELRCDPISGHTALYWYRQSLGQGLEFLIYFQGNSAPDKSGLPSDRFSAERTGGSVSTLTIQRTQQEDSAVYLCASSFTGPDVLTFGAGSRLTVL.

The J gene is TRBJ2-3, the V gene TRBV7-2; 11 bases line up with TRBD2. Germline V lookup: CDR1 SGHTA, CDR2 FQGNSA. The ends lost 5 bases at V and 5 bases at J; junction bases unmatched: 6. The CDR3 loop spans 15 amino acids. CDR3 DNA: TGTGCCAGCAGCCAACTAGCGGGAGTCGTAGATACGCAGTATTTT. This translates into CASSQLAGVVDTQYF.

This chain joins TRBV28 and TRBJ1-4, with a tentative D call TRBD1 (6 bases). CDR3 length: 13 amino acids. The germline CDR1 and CDR2 sequences are MDHEN and SYDVKM. The V end was cut by 2 bases, the J end by 7 bases, with 8 bases between. CDR3 in amino acids: CASSLGGGEKLFF. The CDR3 DNA reads as TGTGCCAGCAGTTTAGGGGGCGGTGAAAAACTGTTTTTT.

The chain has TRBV7-9 and TRBJ2-7, with 10 bases aligning to TRBD2. Germline CDR1 reads SEHNR; CDR2 reads FQNEAQ (reference sequence). The CDR3 totals 16 residues. The ends lost 6 bases at V and 5 bases at J; junction bases unmatched: 13. As DNA, the CDR3 is TGTGCCAGCAGTCTAGCGGGGGTCCCTTCAAATGACGAGCAGTACTTC. This gives the protein CASSLAGVPSNDEQYF.

The chain has TRBV4-1 and TRBJ2-7; D is possibly TRBD1 (6 bases). CDR1 MGHRA and CDR2 YSYEKL come from the germline V gene. This CDR3 spans 15 amino acids. V lost 1 base to trimming and J lost 4 bases, with 14 bases between them. DNA of the CDR3: TGCGCCAGCAGCCAAGCTGGGTCAGGGGATTACGAGCAGTACTTC. Its protein is CASSQAGSGDYEQYF.

The chain carries TRBV21-1 and TRBJ2-1; the table assigns TRBD2, which was not confirmed against the DNA. TRBV21-1 is deemed a pseudogene. The CDR3 is 22 residues long. The CDR3 DNA is TGTGCCAGCAGCGCCCAAGGTCTCACTAGCGGGAGTCGGGGTGCTGCCTACAATGAGCAGTTCTTC. It yields the protein CASSAQGLTSGSRGAAYNEQFF.

The table lists this clone with a count of one. This sequence joins TRBV24-1 and TRBJ2-3; the match to TRBD1 covers 10 bases. Trimming took 4 bases from V and 0 from J; bases not matched to a gene: 6. Germline loops: CDR1 KGHDR, CDR2 SFDVKD. This CDR3 spans 17 amino acids. The CDR3 bases are TGTGCCACCAGTGACAACCCGGGACAGGGGAGCACAGATACGCAGTATTTT. Residues: CATSDNPGQGSTDTQYF.

The V gene is TRBV7-9, the J gene TRBJ1-4, with D possibly TRBD1 on 5 matching bases. Trimming stripped 11 bases from V and 3 bases from J, with 16 bases between. This CDR3 contains 14 residues. The V gene's germline CDR1 is SEHNR and CDR2 FQNEAQ (reference sequence). CDR3 nucleotides: TGTGCCGCCGCCGGCGGGGGGTCTAATGAAAAACTGTTTTTT. Translated, it gives CAAAGGGSNEKLFF. Looking up the rest from reference TRBV7-9 and TRBJ1-4 gives the full variable domain: DTGVSQNPRHKITKRGQNVTFRCDPISEHNRLYWYRQTLGQGPEFLTYFQNEAQLEKSRLLSDRFSAERPKGSFSTLEIQRTEQGDSAMYLCAAAGGGSNEKLFFGSGTQLSVL.

V gene TRBV19 combines with J gene TRBJ2-3; 9 bases align to TRBD2. With 8 bases clipped from V and 2 bases from J, the junction kept 11 bases outside the gene matches. CDR3 length: 16 amino acids. The germline V gene has CDR1 LNHDA and CDR2 SQIVND (reference sequence). The CDR3: CASRKIAGAATDTQYF. Written as DNA, the CDR3 is TGTGCCAGTCGAAAGATAGCGGGGGCTGCCACAGATACGCAGTATTTT.

V usage is TRBV5-1 and J usage is TRBJ1-4; 7 bases map to TRBD1. Germline V CDR1 and CDR2: SGHRS, YFSETQ. CDR3 length: 14 amino acids. Unmatched junction bases numbered 2, after V lost 2 bases and J lost 4 bases. The CDR3 DNA follows: TGCGCCAGCAGCTTTTCAGGGGGTAATGAAAAACTGTTTTTT. It translates to CASSFSGGNEKLFF.